These 5 T cell receptor beta chains were all obtained from the same sample, sequenced in a study of T-cell reconstitution after alpha-beta-depleted transplantation in children. This sample's TCRbeta library carried unique molecular identifier barcodes. Using its own MiXCR run on the PCR reads, TCRdb lists one record per CDR3 protein. The top ten clones hold 0.65% to 0.9% of a sample with hundreds of thousands of distinct CDR3 sequences, approximately 14% of them seen once. The sample in question was PBMCs, obtained before TCRalphabeta/CD19-depleted stem cell transplant. Source of these receptors: a girl aged 2-10 years with congenital amegakaryocytic thrombocytopenia, due to receive a stem cell transplant.

This clonotype was seen many times. The chain employs TRBV12-3 or TRBV12-4 and TRBJ2-1, with 13 bases fitting TRBD2. The J segment lost 9 bases and the V segment lost 7 bases, leaving 6 bases of the junction unmatched. The CDR3 is 14 amino acids. The DNA of the CDR3 is TGTGCCAGCAACCGACTAGCGGGAGGCGGTGAGCAGTTCTTC. This translates into CASNRLAGGGEQFF.

This clonotype was seen only a few times. V gene TRBV4-1 combines with J gene TRBJ2-1; D is possibly TRBD1 or TRBD2 (5 bases each). This CDR3 has 14 residues. The germline V gene has CDR1 MGHRA and CDR2 YSYEKL. V shed 2 bases and J shed 15 bases, with 20 bases lying between them. CDR3 loop: CASSQLPGSPSGFF. CDR3 bases: TGCGCCAGCAGCCAACTGCCAGGGAGCCCCTCAGGGTTCTTC.

Concerning this clonotype: The final CDR3 position lacks the conserved phenylalanine or tryptophan, pointing to a likely read error. The chain links TRBV20-1 to TRBJ1-1; perhaps TRBD1 as D (5 bases). The CDR3 has 12 amino acids. Germline V gives CDR1 DFQATT, CDR2 SNEGSKA (reference sequence). V was shortened by 3 bases and J by 1 base, with 6 bases between the two germline ends. The CDR3: CSARDKNTEAFS. As DNA, the CDR3 is TGCAGTGCTAGGGACAAGAACACTGAAGCTTTCTCT.

A few counts support this clonotype. This chain connects TRBV29-1 to TRBJ1-1; unclear D gene. Looked up from germline, CDR1 is SQVTM and CDR2 is ANQGSEA. Trimming pared 3 bases from V and 4 bases from J, leaving 12 bases between. The length of the CDR3 is 13 residues. The CDR3 DNA reads TGCAGCGTTGAGTCCTGGGCAGGCACTGAAGCTTTCTTT. Protein sequence: CSVESWAGTEAFF.

Worth noting for this clonotype: A single base separates this from a much larger clone, so it may be a read error. The CDR3 sequence is CASKREDSYNEQLF. The CDR3 coding sequence is TGTGCCAGCAAGCGGGAGGACTCCTACAATGAGCAGCTCTTC. The V and J genes are TRBV6-1 and TRBJ2-1; the match to TRBD2 covers 9 bases. The CDR3 is made up of 14 amino acids. Germline V gene data show CDR1 as MNHNS and CDR2 as SASEGT.